The next 19 T cell receptor beta chains were all read from a single sample in a study of blood T cell repertoires in COVID-19. Clones were read by immunoSEQ multiplex PCR, and TCRdb kept only the in-frame ones, dropping some. The sample yields about 260,000 clones, about nine tenths seen once. The sample consisted of peripheral blood. These receptors were collected from a man between 35 and 55 years old with active or convalescent COVID-19.

The rearrangement uses TRBV28 and TRBJ1-2, with 11 bases that match TRBD1. The V segment lost 7 bases and the J segment 7 bases; nucleotides outside the gene matches: 8. This CDR3 comprises 14 residues. Per the germline V gene, CDR1 is MDHEN and CDR2 is SYDVKM. The CDR3, as DNA: TGTGCCAGCAACTCCGGACAGGGGGCGCGTGGCTACACCTTC. Protein: CASNSGQGARGYTF.

In DNA, the CDR3 is TGCAGCGTTACTCGGGACAGCTCCCAGCATTTT. Translated, it gives CSVTRDSSQHF. The chain is built from TRBV29-1 and TRBJ1-5; the match to TRBD1 covers 7 bases. The junction had 6 bases not matched to a gene; V was cut back by 5 bases and J by 11 bases. The CDR3 is made up of 11 amino acids. Per the germline V gene, CDR1 is SQVTM and CDR2 is ANQGSEA.

The chain combines TRBV9 with TRBJ2-6; D unclear. The germline V gene encodes CDR1 SGDLS and CDR2 YYNGEE. Trimming took off 0 bases at V and 5 bases at J, with 6 bases between the two ends. The CDR3 is 14 amino acids. The CDR3 spells CASSVDQWANVLTF. For the CDR3, the DNA is TGTGCCAGCAGCGTAGATCAATGGGCCAACGTCCTGACTTTC.

The rearrangement uses TRBV11-1 and TRBJ2-5; TRBD2 matches 10 bases. The CDR3 has 16 residues. Germline CDR1 is SGHAT and CDR2 is FQDESV (reference sequence). J was trimmed by 2 bases and V by 4 bases; bases with no gene match: 7. The CDR3 coding sequence is TGTGCCAGCAGCTCAGAAGCTAGCGGGAGTCAAGAGACCCAGTACTTC. This translates into CASSSEASGSQETQYF.

As concerns this clone: Other DNA sequences from this sample encode an identical CDR3 as well. The V call is TRBV28, the J call TRBJ2-1, with D unclear. Trimming took 1 base from V and 4 from J, leaving 2 bases between them. The length of the CDR3 is 12 residues. Germline V gives CDR1 MDHEN, CDR2 SYDVKM. CDR3 region: CASSLLYNEQFF. The CDR3 region has the DNA TGTGCCAGCAGTTTATTATACAATGAGCAGTTCTTC.

The chain couples TRBV29-1 to TRBJ1-3; 7 bases align to TRBD1. Germline V lookup: CDR1 SQVTM, CDR2 ANQGSEA. The length of the CDR3 is 15 residues. V lost 3 bases to trimming and J lost 0 bases; unmatched junction nucleotides: 5. The CDR3: CSVDLGQYSGNTIYF. The DNA of the CDR3 is TGCAGCGTTGACTTGGGACAGTACTCTGGAAACACCATATATTTT.

This clone was counted once. V is TRBV19 and J is TRBJ1-6, with D possibly matching TRBD1 (6 bases). Trimming pared 7 bases from V and 7 bases from J, leaving 14 bases between. The CDR3 is made up of 14 amino acids. CDR1 LNHDA and CDR2 SQIVND come from the germline V gene (reference sequence). CDR3 bases: TGTGCCAGTAACGCCGGGACATCGAATTCACCCCTCCACTTT. This sequence encodes CASNAGTSNSPLHF.

The chain combines TRBV6-2 or TRBV6-3 with TRBJ1-1, with a weak D call TRBD1 (6 bases). Trimming removed 4 bases from V and 3 bases from J, with 12 bases in between. From germline, CDR1 is MNHEY and CDR2 SVGEGT. The CDR3 is made up of 14 amino acids. The chain's CDR3 is CASSLGARDTEAFF. Written as DNA, the CDR3 is TGTGCCAGCAGTTTGGGGGCAAGGGACACTGAAGCTTTCTTT.

This chain's CDR3 is CASSAGGTSASSYNEQFF. The CDR3 nucleotides are TGTGCCAGCAGCGCGGGTGGGACTAGCGCGAGCTCCTACAATGAGCAGTTCTTC. The genes are TRBV9 and TRBJ2-1; 10 bases fit TRBD2. This CDR3 comprises 18 residues. The V gene's germline CDR1 is SGDLS and CDR2 YYNGEE. V lost 3 bases to trimming and J lost 0 bases; unmatched junction nucleotides: 9.

J is TRBJ1-2 and V is TRBV5-1; perhaps TRBD1 as D (6 bases). Trimming pared 10 bases from V and 10 bases from J, leaving 26 bases between. The CDR3 spans 14 residues. Looked up from germline, CDR1 is SGHRS and CDR2 is YFSETQ. The CDR3 reads CADLTGRGRYNYTF. CDR3 in DNA: TGCGCCGACCTAACTGGCAGGGGCAGGTATAACTACACCTTC.

In this sample, this clone turned up a few times. CDR3 loop: CASRDSHYLATNEKLFF. CDR3 sequence (DNA): TGTGCCAGCAGAGACAGTCATTACCTTGCAACTAATGAAAAACTGTTTTTT. The chain employs TRBV27 and TRBJ1-4; TRBD1 is a possible D gene (5 bases). CDR1 MNHEY and CDR2 SMNVEV come from the germline V gene (reference sequence). CDR3 length: 17 residues. Trimming removed 6 bases at V and 0 bases at J, with 17 bases between.

The chain employs TRBV6-1 and TRBJ1-5; TRBD1 matches at 10 bases. The CDR3 is 16 residues long. After removal of 3 bases from V and 5 bases from J, the junction contained 7 bases not matched to a gene. Per germline, CDR1 MNHNS and CDR2 SASEGT. For the CDR3, the DNA is TGTGCCAGCAGTGACCGGGACAGGGGCAGGGATCAGCCCCAGCATTTT. It is translated as CASSDRDRGRDQPQHF.

The chain is built from TRBV9 and TRBJ2-1; no reliable D call. This CDR3 spans 8 amino acids. Trimming removed 9 bases at V and 15 bases at J, with 10 bases between. Looked up from germline, CDR1 is SGDLS and CDR2 is YYNGEE. CDR3 nucleotides: TGTGCCACCGGATCGGGGTTCTTC. Translation: CATGSGFF.

On this clone itself: Other DNA sequences in the sample encode the same CDR3. V and J are TRBV12-3 or TRBV12-4 and TRBJ2-7, with D hard to call. Deletions cut 1 base from V and 1 base from J, with 5 bases between. This CDR3 comprises 13 residues. The CDR3 spells CASSLGLSYEQYF. Written as DNA, the CDR3 is TGTGCCAGCAGTTTAGGGCTTTCCTACGAGCAGTACTTC.

CDR3 sequence reads: CATSTRLADNEQFF. CDR3 bases: TGTGCCACCAGCACCCGACTAGCTGACAATGAGCAGTTCTTC. The chain uses TRBV15 and TRBJ2-1; the match to TRBD2 covers 7 bases. The CDR3 sequence is 14 residues long. Germline V gene sequence: CDR1 LNHNV, CDR2 YYDKDF (reference sequence). V trimming: 4 bases; J trimming: 5 bases; junction bases outside the gene matches: 5.

V gene TRBV28 combines with J gene TRBJ1-4; D is ambiguous. CDR3 length equals 14 residues. The V end was cut by 6 bases, the J end by 0 bases, with 8 bases between. Germline V gene data show CDR1 as MDHEN and CDR2 as SYDVKM. The CDR3, as DNA: TGTGCCAGCAGATTCAGGACAACTAATGAAAAACTGTTTTTT. Translating it yields CASRFRTTNEKLFF. The variable domain in full, with the rest retrieved from reference TRBV28 and TRBJ1-4, is DVKVTQSSRYLVKRTGEKVFLECVQDMDHENMFWYRQDPGLGLRLIYFSYDVKMKEKGDIPEGYSVSREKKERFSLILESASTNQTSMYLCASRFRTTNEKLFFGSGTQLSVL.

Here the CDR3 DNA reads TGTGCCATCAGTGAGTCCGAGACTAGCACAGATACGCAGTATTTT. Translation: CAISESETSTDTQYF. The chain recombines TRBV10-3 with TRBJ2-3; D gene uncertain. The CDR3 runs to 15 residues. Germline values: CDR1 ENHRY, CDR2 SYGVKD. Trimming removed 0 bases at V and 0 bases at J, with 7 bases between.

The chain combines TRBV7-9 with TRBJ1-4; D not resolved. This CDR3 is built from 13 residues. Trimming shortened V by 4 bases and J by 7 bases, and 10 bases separated the two germline ends. Germline CDR1 and CDR2: SEHNR and FQNEAQ (reference sequence). The CDR3 DNA is TGTGCCAGCAGCTCCTCCACAAGTGAAAAACTGTTTTTT. Translating gives CASSSSTSEKLFF.

The genes are TRBV11-2 and TRBJ1-5; 10 bases match TRBD1. The CDR3 is 17 residues long. The ends lost 5 bases at V and 7 bases at J; junction bases unmatched: 14. In germline, CDR1 is SGHAT, CDR2 FQNNGV. The CDR3 DNA is TGTGCCAGCAGCCCCCTGAAGGGACAGGGGATAGGGCAGCCCCAGCATTTT. It encodes CASSPLKGQGIGQPQHF.